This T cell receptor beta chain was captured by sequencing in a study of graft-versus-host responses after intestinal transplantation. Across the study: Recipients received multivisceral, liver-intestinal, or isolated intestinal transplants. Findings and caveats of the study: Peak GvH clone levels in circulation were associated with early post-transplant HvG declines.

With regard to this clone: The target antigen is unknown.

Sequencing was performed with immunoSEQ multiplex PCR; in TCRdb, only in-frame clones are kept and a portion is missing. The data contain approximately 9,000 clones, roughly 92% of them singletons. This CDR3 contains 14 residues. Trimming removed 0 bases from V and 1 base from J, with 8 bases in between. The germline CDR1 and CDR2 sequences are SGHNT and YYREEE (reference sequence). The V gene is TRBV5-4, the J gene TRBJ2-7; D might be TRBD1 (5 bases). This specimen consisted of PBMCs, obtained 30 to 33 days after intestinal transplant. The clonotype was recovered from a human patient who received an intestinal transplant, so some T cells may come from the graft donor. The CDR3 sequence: CASSLEQDSYEQYF. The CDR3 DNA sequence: TGTGCCAGCAGCTTGGAACAGGATTCCTACGAGCAGTACTTC.